Below are 5 T cell receptor beta chains sequenced from a single sample in a study of cytomegalovirus exposure and HLA in healthy donors. Use of 60 Vbeta and 13 Jbeta primers characterized the PCR. The table came from immunoSEQ multiplex PCR; TCRdb's copy has only in-frame clones and leaves some out. Its clone listing holds some 200,000 clones. Sequenced input: PBMCs. These receptors all come from a boy between 10 and 17 years old in good health and CMV-seronegative.

The V and J genes are TRBV30 and TRBJ1-1; 7 bases align to TRBD1. The CDR3 contains 13 residues. Germline loops: CDR1 GTSNPN, CDR2 SVGIG (reference sequence). V shed 7 bases and J 1 base; nucleotides not matched to a gene: 6. The CDR3 spells CAYTGASNTEAFF. CDR3 sequence (DNA): TGTGCCTACACAGGGGCATCGAACACTGAAGCTTTCTTT.

V usage is TRBV27 and J usage is TRBJ2-7; no reliable D call. The V end lost 2 bases, the J end lost 2 bases, and 10 bases lay between the germline ends. This CDR3 comprises 14 residues. Germline CDR1 is MNHEY and CDR2 is SMNVEV (reference sequence). The CDR3: CASSLGRRPYEQYF. The CDR3 DNA sequence: TGTGCCAGCAGTTTAGGGCGACGGCCCTACGAGCAGTACTTC.

This sequence joins TRBV6-5 and TRBJ1-1; weak D call: TRBD1 (5 bases). Trimming took off 6 bases at V and 4 bases at J, with 15 bases between the two ends. The length of the CDR3 is 14 residues. From germline, CDR1 is MNHEY and CDR2 SVGAGI. The CDR3: CASSREGIGTEAFF. CDR3 bases: TGTGCCAGCAGCAGGGAAGGGATTGGCACTGAAGCTTTCTTT.

The V and J genes are TRBV7-3 and TRBJ1-2; no firm D call. Germline values: CDR1 SGHTA, CDR2 FQGTGA. The V gene lost 4 bases and the J gene lost 8 bases, with 17 bases spanning the gap. The CDR3 covers 14 residues. The CDR3 coding sequence is TGTGCCAGCAGCTCTTACTCCCCACCGAGGGGCTACACCTTC. Translating gives CASSSYSPPRGYTF.

V gene TRBV7-6 combines with J gene TRBJ1-6; D is unresolved. Germline CDR1 is SGHVS and CDR2 is FNYEAQ. The CDR3 runs to 13 residues. V dropped 5 bases and J dropped 8 bases, with 10 bases sitting between them. Written as DNA, the CDR3 is TGTGCCAGCAGCCAGTCCGCGGATTCACCCCTCCACTTT. Its translation: CASSQSADSPLHF.